This entry describes one T cell receptor beta chain. Its antigen remains unidentified. Base qualities were left out, and no much larger clone turns up one base away. This entry comes from a study of T cell responses to AZD1222 COVID-19 vaccine (dated by TCRdb to the early 2020s). Study-level background: TCR sequencing was performed for 230 to 250 trial participants, of whom around 200 were given two doses of AZD1222 and 26 were given two doses of MenACWY control vaccine. Trial participants were enrolled by age into 18-55, 56-69 and 70-plus year subgroups, with roughly 150, 30 and 60 TCR-sequenced participants respectively. Broad study findings and their caveats: The 56-69-year group was small, and its depth increase did not reach significance, likely because of low power. Reportedly, close to half of the unique spike-specific TCRs recognized epitopes lying outside the regions that are mutated in the B.1.351 and B.1.1.7 variants. Because no day 14 peak-response samples were available, repertoires were characterized only after the peak T cell response. The whole spike protein was spanned by vaccine-associated CD4 TCRs, and dominant responses were seen in regions 160-218 and 743-854. Spike-specific TCR breadth and depth rose significantly after two AZD1222 doses compared with day 0 and with MenACWY recipients. Conclusions about previously exposed vaccinees are limited because only a handful of AZD1222 recipients were SARS-CoV-2 seropositive at baseline. Participants were mostly white British and included more females than males, and it was suggested by the authors that clonal diversity may have been underestimated.

The time point label corresponds to: about 28 days (+/-7) after the second vaccine dose. AZD1222 recipients given second doses at about 4 weeks or at about 12 weeks were pooled, since spike-specific TCR depth and breadth were not found to differ between the two schedules. The vaccinee samples were drawn from two UK trials, COV001 and COV002, one of which was a single-blind randomized controlled phase 2/3 trial testing AZD1222 (ChAdOx1 nCoV-19) in healthy adults. For TCRbeta chain sequencing, PBMC samples from trial participants were taken at day 0 and at day 28 after the second dose. CDR1 SGHNT and CDR2 YENEEA are derived from the germline V gene. There are 13 amino acids in the CDR3, from cysteine to phenylalanine inclusive. Only the CDR3 region is kept as DNA, spanning 39 bases read in frame from base 1. The CDR3 regions of human TCRbeta chains were analyzed by immunosequencing. Turning to the authors' computational methods: TCRs in the repertoires were compared against a reference library of SARS-CoV-2-specific TCRs that had been generated with the MIRA antigen-specificity platform. Breadth was defined as the fraction of unique TCRs that were SARS-CoV-2-associated. Depth was defined as the fraction of total T cells that were SARS-CoV-2-associated. Using the MIRA data, each spike-specific TCR was assigned both to the spike region to which the TCR was reactive and to a CD4 or CD8 class. Log10-transformed breadth and depth values were compared by one-way ANOVA with Sidak's multiple comparisons tests. TCRdb took this table from immuneACCESS and kept in-frame rearrangements with V and J called. Such tables lack part of the clones; where checked against another copy, unresolved V genes explain under half of the gap, and the rest is unexplained. V, J and clone size are taken as reported in that table, and D and trimming were inferred from the DNA itself. This sample has some 84,000 clones in its table, and around 88% of those were observed once. The top ten clonotypes cover 9.5% to 13% of the sample.

The receptor chain draws on TRBV11-3 and TRBJ2-7, and the D gene may be TRBD2, 5 bases matching. Specimen: peripheral blood, collected 28 days after the second AZD1222 dose. The clonotype comes from an adult who received the AZD1222 COVID-19 vaccine. Read as DNA, the sequence is TGTGCTCCCATCGGGAAAGGAGACTACGAGCAGTACTTC. This sequence encodes CAPIGKGDYEQYF.